The entry that follows covers one TCR beta chain sequence. The sample originates from a study of T cells in Graves' hyperthyroidism and ophthalmopathy. This CDR3 contains 16 residues. The V gene's germline CDR1 is LGHNA and CDR2 YNFKEQ. Trimming cost V 0 bases and J 7 bases, with 16 bases left between them. Amplification yielded TCR beta CDR3 regions, with RNA transcripts as the source. The TCR CDR3 was amplified in a first-round RT-PCR using the HTBI primer set. TCRdb reanalysed the multiplex PCR reads using MiXCR and keeps one entry per CDR3 protein. Found here are hundreds of thousands of distinct CDR3 sequences, 14% of them singletons; the top ten hold roughly 10%. This sample holds PBMCs from roughly 10 ml fresh peripheral blood.

The sample taken for sequencing was blood. The chain recombines TRBV4-2 with TRBJ2-1; D is perhaps TRBD2 (6 bases). The origin of this receptor is a woman in her late teens or twenties with Graves' hyperthyroidism. The CDR3, as DNA: TGTGCCAGCAGCCAAGAGGGCACTAGCTCGTTAAATGAGCAGTTCTTC. Translation gives CASSQEGTSSLNEQFF.